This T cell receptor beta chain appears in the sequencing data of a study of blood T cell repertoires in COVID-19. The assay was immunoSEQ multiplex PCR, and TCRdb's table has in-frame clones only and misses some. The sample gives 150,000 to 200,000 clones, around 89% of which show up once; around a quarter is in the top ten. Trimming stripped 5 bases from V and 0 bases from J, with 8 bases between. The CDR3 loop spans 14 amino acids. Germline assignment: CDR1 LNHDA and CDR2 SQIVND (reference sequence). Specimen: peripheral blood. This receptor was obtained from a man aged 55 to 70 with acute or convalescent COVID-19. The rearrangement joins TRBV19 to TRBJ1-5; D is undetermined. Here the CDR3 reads CASSEQSSNQPQHF. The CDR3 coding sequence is TGTGCCAGTAGTGAACAGAGTAGCAATCAGCCCCAGCATTTT.